This paragraph reports one T cell receptor beta chain. No antigen is known for it. The protocol was immunoSEQ multiplex PCR, while the TCRdb copy is restricted to in-frame clones and leaves out a portion. The sample lists about 85,000 clones, roughly 90% occurring once. This sample stems from a study of T cell responses to AZD1222 COVID-19 vaccine. General study results and limits: Two AZD1222 administrations were followed by greater Spike-specific TCR breadth and depth. It should be noted that donors were predominantly white British and more often female, and clonal diversity was possibly underestimated. The study sampled repertoires only after the peak T cell response.

The germline V gene encodes CDR1 LNHDA and CDR2 SQIVND (reference sequence). CDR3 size: 15 residues. The J segment lost 5 bases and the V segment lost 3 bases, leaving 7 bases of the junction unmatched. This specimen was peripheral blood, taken 28 days after the second AZD1222 dose. The receptor comes from an adult who received the AZD1222 COVID-19 vaccine. The chain carries TRBV19 and TRBJ1-2; 9 nucleotides align to TRBD1. DNA of the CDR3: TGTGCCAGTAGTATCAAGGTGGACAGGGGTTATGGCTACACCTTC. Protein product: CASSIKVDRGYGYTF.